This T cell receptor (beta chain) was documented in a study of blood T cells in healthy people across ages. There are many counts of this clonotype. The germline CDR1 and CDR2 sequences are DFQATT and SNEGSKA (reference sequence). Trimming cost V 6 bases and J 2 bases, with 13 bases left between them. The CDR3 is made up of 13 amino acids. A J-beta primer mix and a sample-barcoded 5' primer were used in a second PCR of roughly 6 to 11 cycles. TCRdb independently ran MiXCR on the 5' RACE reads; one entry per CDR3 protein. The sample lists fewer than 950,000 distinct CDR3 sequences, around 36% occurring once.

The receptor was derived from a man between 18 and 35 years old in good health. Sequencing used blood. The gene calls are TRBV20-1 and TRBJ1-2; D unclear. The CDR3 nucleotides are TGCAGTGCCCCGATCAGCTTAAACTATGGCTACACCTTC. This sequence encodes CSAPISLNYGYTF.